Following are 14 T cell receptor beta chains from one sample sequenced in a study of blood T cell repertoires in COVID-19. Assay: immunoSEQ multiplex PCR; the TCRdb copy retains only in-frame clones and omits some. The sample shows under 150,000 clones, around 79% of them seen only once. The source material was peripheral blood. The receptor source for this set is a man aged 55-75 years with acute or convalescent COVID-19.

The chain uses TRBV6-2 or TRBV6-3 and TRBJ2-1; a weak D match, TRBD2 (6 bases). The CDR3 is 14 amino acids. Germline loops: CDR1 MNHEY, CDR2 SVGEGT. V lost 6 bases, J lost 7 bases, and 16 bases lay in between. Here the CDR3 DNA reads TGTGCCAGCAGCTTACGTGGAGGGCGTAATGAGCAGTTCTTC. Translation gives CASSLRGGRNEQFF.

This clone has only one observation. V and J are TRBV6-5 and TRBJ2-7; TRBD1 aligns across 11 bases. Trimming at V came to 8 bases and at J to 7 bases, leaving 13 bases not matched to a gene. This CDR3 has 15 amino acids. Germline CDR1 and CDR2: MNHEY and SVGAGI. This CDR3 is CASRLSGQGAWEQYF. The DNA for the CDR3 is TGTGCCAGCCGATTAAGCGGACAGGGGGCGTGGGAGCAGTACTTC.

The gene calls are TRBV7-2 and TRBJ1-4; the D is unclear. CDR1 and CDR2 from the germline V gene are SGHTA and FQGNSA. V lost 1 base to trimming and J lost 3 bases, with 6 bases between them. The length of the CDR3 is 14 residues. DNA of the CDR3: TGTGCCAGCAGCTTAGACGGGGCTAATGAAAAACTGTTTTTT. Translated, it gives CASSLDGANEKLFF.

This clone showed up just a few times. The rearrangement joins TRBV7-2 to TRBJ2-1; 10 nucleotides align to TRBD2. The germline V gene has CDR1 SGHTA and CDR2 FQGNSA. With V trimmed by 4 bases and J by 7 bases, 10 bases remained unmatched. The CDR3 spans 16 residues. CDR3 protein: CASSSGVAGGLNEQFF. The CDR3 DNA sequence: TGTGCCAGCAGCTCCGGGGTAGCGGGAGGCTTAAATGAGCAGTTCTTC.

The chain couples TRBV11-2 to TRBJ1-4; no reliable D call. The germline CDR1 and CDR2 sequences are SGHAT and FQNNGV. This CDR3 spans 14 amino acids. Trimming left V 5 bases short and J 7 bases short, with 14 bases between. CDR3 in DNA: TGTGCCAGCAGCCTCCAAATTAGGAGTGAAAAACTGTTTTTT. Translation gives CASSLQIRSEKLFF.

This clone was observed a single time. The rearrangement links TRBV5-4 to TRBJ2-3, with a tentative D call TRBD1 (6 bases). This CDR3 is 16 amino acids long. The ends were cut back, 0 bases at V and 2 bases at J, with 13 bases in the middle. The germline V gene encodes CDR1 SGHNT and CDR2 YYREEE (reference sequence). DNA of the CDR3: TGTGCCAGCAGCTTGGGGAGTCAGGGGACCACAGATACGCAGTATTTT. Amino acid sequence: CASSLGSQGTTDTQYF.

V usage is TRBV28 and J usage is TRBJ2-7, with D possibly matching TRBD1 (7 bases). Germline V gene data show CDR1 as MDHEN and CDR2 as SYDVKM. The CDR3 is made up of 11 amino acids. V shed 5 bases and J shed 7 bases, with 9 bases lying between them. The CDR3 DNA reads as TGTGCCAGCAGTCAGGGGGGAGAGCAGTACTTC. This gives the protein CASSQGGEQYF.

The sample holds a few counts of this clone. This chain connects TRBV11-2 to TRBJ1-1; D is perhaps TRBD1 (6 bases). Germline CDR1 SGHAT, CDR2 FQNNGV. V shed 4 bases and J shed 4 bases, with 16 bases lying between them. The CDR3 runs to 15 residues. CDR3 nucleotides: TGTGCCAGCAGCTCACTCACAGGGATGGGCACTGAAGCTTTCTTT. Translating gives CASSSLTGMGTEAFF.

V and J are TRBV12-3 or TRBV12-4 and TRBJ2-3, with 7 bases aligning to TRBD2. The length of the CDR3 is 13 residues. V trimming: 5 bases; J trimming: 8 bases; junction bases outside the gene matches: 7. CDR3 bases: TGTGCCAGCAGTGCTGGGGGGGTCCGTACGCAGTATTTT. This encodes CASSAGGVRTQYF.

The chain is built from TRBV10-2 and TRBJ1-5; D is perhaps TRBD1 (5 bases). This CDR3 comprises 14 residues. Germline loops: CDR1 WSHSY, CDR2 SAAADI. The V end was cut by 6 bases, the J end by 4 bases, with 13 bases between. CDR3 coding DNA: TGCGCCAGCAGCCCCGGGGGAGGAAATCAGCCCCAGCATTTT. Its protein product is CASSPGGGNQPQHF.

In DNA form, the CDR3 reads TGTGCCAGCAGCCCCCAGTTGAACACTGAAGCTTTCTTT. Amino acid sequence: CASSPQLNTEAFF. The gene calls are TRBV11-2 and TRBJ1-1; D not certain. The CDR3 runs to 13 residues. Germline V gene sequence: CDR1 SGHAT, CDR2 FQNNGV. Trimming stripped 5 bases from V and 0 bases from J, with 7 bases between. Filled out from reference TRBV11-2 and TRBJ1-1, the complete variable domain reads EAGVAQSPRYKIIEKRQSVAFWCNPISGHATLYWYQQILGQGPKLLIQFQNNGVVDDSQLPKDRFSAERLKGVDSTLKIQPAKLEDSAVYLCASSPQLNTEAFFGQGTRLTVV.

The chain recombines TRBV2 with TRBJ2-2; 13 bases agree with TRBD2. Losses at the gene ends were 8 bases for V and 0 bases for J; bases not matched to a gene: 6. Germline-derived CDR1 and CDR2 are SNHLY and FYNNEI. The length of the CDR3 is 17 residues. CDR3 sequence: CASSLLAGGANTGELFF. The CDR3 region has the DNA TGTGCCAGCTCGTTACTAGCGGGAGGGGCGAACACCGGGGAGCTGTTTTTT.

Only a few counts were recorded for this clone. This chain uses TRBV28 with TRBJ1-2; 7 bases agree with TRBD1. The CDR3 extends over 14 amino acids. V lost 5 bases to trimming and J lost 5 bases; unmatched junction nucleotides: 8. CDR1 and CDR2 (germline): MDHEN, SYDVKM. CDR3 protein: CASSPTGQIYGYTF. The DNA of the CDR3 is TGTGCCAGCAGTCCTACGGGACAGATTTATGGCTACACCTTC.

CDR3 loop: CASSARDRDSPLHF. The CDR3 DNA reads as TGTGCCAGCAGCGCCCGGGACAGGGATTCACCCCTCCACTTT. The chain has TRBV9 and TRBJ1-6, with 9 bases matching TRBD1. With 3 bases clipped from V and 8 bases from J, the junction kept 3 bases outside the gene matches. CDR3 size: 14 residues. Germline V lookup: CDR1 SGDLS, CDR2 YYNGEE.